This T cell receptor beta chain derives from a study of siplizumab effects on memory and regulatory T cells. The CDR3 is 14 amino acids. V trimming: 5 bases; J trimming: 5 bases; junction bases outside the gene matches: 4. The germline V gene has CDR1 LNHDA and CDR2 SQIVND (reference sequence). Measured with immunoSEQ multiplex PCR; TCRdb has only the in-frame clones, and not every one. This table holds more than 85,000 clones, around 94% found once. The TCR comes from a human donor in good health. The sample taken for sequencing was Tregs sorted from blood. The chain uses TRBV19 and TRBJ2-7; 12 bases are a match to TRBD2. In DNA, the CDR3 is TGTGCCAGTAGTGTGACTAGCGGGAGTCACGAGCAGTACTTC. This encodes CASSVTSGSHEQYF.